The TCR beta chain described here comes from a study of metastatic and nonmetastatic thyroid tumors. TCRdb reanalyzed the PCR reads with MiXCR. The sample records some 13,000 clones, 26% being singletons. Each patient came to thyroid surgery without any prior treatment (of any kind). Germline V gives CDR1 LNHDA, CDR2 SQIVND (reference sequence). Trimming stripped 1 base from V and 3 bases from J, with 7 bases between. The length of the CDR3 is 13 residues. This clone was counted only a few times. This clonotype was sampled from a female donor with papillary thyroid cancer or a benign thyroid nodule (not recorded which). Some clones in this sample may be carry-over from other donors' samples. The sample consisted of tumor tissue. This chain joins TRBV19 and TRBJ2-7, with D hard to call. CDR3 DNA sequence: TGTGCCAGTAGTATAGGAGACGGCTACGAGCAGTACTTC. Translating it yields CASSIGDGYEQYF.